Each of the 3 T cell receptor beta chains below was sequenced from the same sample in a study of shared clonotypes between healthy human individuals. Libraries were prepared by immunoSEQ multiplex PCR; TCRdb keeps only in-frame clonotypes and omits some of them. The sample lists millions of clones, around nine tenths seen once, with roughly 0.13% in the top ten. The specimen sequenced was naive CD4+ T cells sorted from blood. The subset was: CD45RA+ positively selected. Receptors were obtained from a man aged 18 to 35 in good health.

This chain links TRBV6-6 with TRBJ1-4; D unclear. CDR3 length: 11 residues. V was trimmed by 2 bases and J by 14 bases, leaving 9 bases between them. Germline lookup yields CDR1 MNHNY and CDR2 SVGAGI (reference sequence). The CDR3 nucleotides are TGTGCCAGCAGTTACGACTTTACCCTGTTTTTT. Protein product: CASSYDFTLFF.

The CDR3 DNA is TGTGCCTGGAGTGAAAGCTTTAACACTGAAGCTTTCTTT. It yields the protein CAWSESFNTEAFF. This chain uses TRBV30 with TRBJ1-1, with unresolved D. V lost 1 base and J 2 bases, leaving 8 bases between the germline ends. Germline V CDR1 and CDR2: GTSNPN, SVGIG (reference sequence). The CDR3 loop spans 13 amino acids.

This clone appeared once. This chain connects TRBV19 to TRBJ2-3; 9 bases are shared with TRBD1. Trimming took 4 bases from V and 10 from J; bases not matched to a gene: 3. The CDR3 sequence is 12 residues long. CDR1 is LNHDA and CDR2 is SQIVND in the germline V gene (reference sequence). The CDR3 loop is CASSTGQGAQYF. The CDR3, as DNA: TGTGCCAGTAGTACGGGACAGGGTGCGCAGTATTTT.